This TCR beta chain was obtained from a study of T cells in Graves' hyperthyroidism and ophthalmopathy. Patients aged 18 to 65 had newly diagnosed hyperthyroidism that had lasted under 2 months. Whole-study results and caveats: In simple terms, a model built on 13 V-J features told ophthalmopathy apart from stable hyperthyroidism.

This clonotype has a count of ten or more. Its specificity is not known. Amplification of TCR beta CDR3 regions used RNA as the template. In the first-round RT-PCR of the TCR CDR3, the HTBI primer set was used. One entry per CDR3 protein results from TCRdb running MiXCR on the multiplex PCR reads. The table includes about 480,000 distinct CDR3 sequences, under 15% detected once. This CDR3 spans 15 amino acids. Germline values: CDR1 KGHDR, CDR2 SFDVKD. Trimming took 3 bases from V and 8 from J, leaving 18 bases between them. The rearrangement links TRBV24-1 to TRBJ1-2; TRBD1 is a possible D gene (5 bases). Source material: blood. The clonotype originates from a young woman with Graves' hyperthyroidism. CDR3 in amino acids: CATSDEGRGNWGYTF. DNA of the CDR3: TGTGCCACCAGTGATGAGGGTCGGGGGAATTGGGGCTACACCTTC.